Presented here are 30 T cell receptor beta chains from one specimen sequenced in a study of blood T cell repertoires in COVID-19. Assay used: immunoSEQ multiplex PCR; TCRdb lists only in-frame clones, some missing. Of roughly 180,000 clones listed, more than 80% were seen once; the top ten hold roughly 7.7%. What was sequenced was peripheral blood. All receptors derive from a woman aged 60-75 years with acute or convalescent COVID-19.

The V and J genes are TRBV27 and TRBJ1-2; 7 positions agree with TRBD1. CDR1 is MNHEY and CDR2 is SMNVEV in the germline V gene (reference sequence). This CDR3 comprises 15 residues. Germline trimming cut 4 bases from V and 8 bases from J; bases unmatched to any gene: 13. Here the CDR3 DNA reads TGTGCCAGCAGTTCCTTGGGACAGCCGTCTCGGGGCTACACCTTC. It codes for CASSSLGQPSRGYTF.

The gene calls are TRBV10-2 and TRBJ2-1, with a possible D match to TRBD2 (6 bases). V lost 10 bases to trimming and J lost 2 bases, with 15 bases between them. Germline assignment: CDR1 WSHSY and CDR2 SAAADI. The CDR3 totals 14 residues. The CDR3 spells CATLPSAAYNEQFF. The CDR3 DNA is TGCGCCACCCTACCTAGCGCCGCCTACAATGAGCAGTTCTTC.

This clone was seen only once. One junction end does not reproduce the germline sequence, and a read error may be involved. The chain has TRBV7-7 and TRBJ2-1, with TRBD2 matching over 9 bases. The CDR3 is 15 amino acids. The V gene's germline CDR1 is SSHAT and CDR2 FNYEAQ (reference sequence). In nucleotides, the CDR3 is TGTGCTAGCAGCCCTCGCCTAGCGGGGTACAATGAGCAGTTCTTC. Translating it yields CASSPRLAGYNEQFF.

This clone has a handful of counts. The V and J genes are TRBV18 and TRBJ1-4; D is undetermined. V was trimmed by 3 bases and J by 8 bases, leaving 13 bases between them. The CDR3 is 14 amino acids. Per germline, CDR1 KGHSH and CDR2 LQKENI. This chain's CDR3 is CASSPPTAREKLFF. The CDR3 coding sequence is TGTGCCAGCTCACCTCCGACCGCTAGGGAAAAACTGTTTTTT.

The J gene is TRBJ1-1, the V gene TRBV6-2 or TRBV6-3, with D possibly matching TRBD1 (6 bases). Germline V gene sequence: CDR1 MNHEY, CDR2 SVGEGT. V shed 0 bases and J shed 0 bases, with 11 bases lying between them. The CDR3 covers 16 residues. Here the CDR3 reads CASSYSTGEMNTEAFF. The CDR3, as DNA: TGTGCCAGCAGTTACTCGACAGGCGAGATGAACACTGAAGCTTTCTTT.

V and J are TRBV7-9 and TRBJ2-7, with a weak D call TRBD2 (6 bases). From germline, CDR1 is SEHNR and CDR2 FQNEAQ (reference sequence). This CDR3 region has 14 residues. The V gene lost 5 bases and the J gene lost 2 bases, with 13 bases spanning the gap. CDR3 amino acids: CASSPRDGTYEQYF. The CDR3 nucleotides read TGTGCCAGCAGCCCGCGGGACGGAACCTACGAGCAGTACTTC.

The J gene is TRBJ2-7, the V gene TRBV28; possible D gene TRBD1, 5 bases. V shed 5 bases and J shed 2 bases, with 10 bases lying between them. Germline loops: CDR1 MDHEN, CDR2 SYDVKM. The CDR3 consists of 13 residues. This chain's CDR3 is CASSPSGTYEQYV. The CDR3 bases are TGTGCCAGCAGTCCTTCAGGGACCTACGAGCAGTACGTC.

V gene TRBV6-5 combines with J gene TRBJ1-2, with 8 bases lining up with TRBD1. The CDR3 has 14 residues. The ends lost 2 bases at V and 8 bases at J; junction bases unmatched: 7. Germline V gene sequence: CDR1 MNHEY, CDR2 SVGAGI. CDR3 residues: CASSYLGQGWGYTF. The CDR3 region has the DNA TGTGCCAGCAGTTACCTCGGACAGGGTTGGGGCTACACCTTC.

The V and J genes are TRBV19 and TRBJ1-5, with unresolved D. Germline values: CDR1 LNHDA, CDR2 SQIVND (reference sequence). The CDR3 totals 13 residues. V was pared by 10 bases and J by 4 bases, with 14 bases between. This CDR3 reads CATGVHINQPQHF. CDR3 DNA: TGTGCCACCGGAGTACATATAAATCAGCCCCAGCATTTT.

The chain has TRBV2 and TRBJ2-7; 7 bases are shared with TRBD1. V was pared by 7 bases and J by 1 base, with 7 bases of the junction left unmatched. Germline lookup yields CDR1 SNHLY and CDR2 FYNNEI. The CDR3 covers 14 residues. The DNA of the CDR3 is TGTGCCAGCAAAACAGACAGGGTTTCCTACGAGCAGTACTTC. As protein: CASKTDRVSYEQYF. The whole variable domain, remainder taken from reference TRBV2 and TRBJ2-7, is EPEVTQTPSHQVTQMGQEVILRCVPISNHLYFYWYRQILGQKVEFLVSFYNNEISEKSEIFDDQFSVERPDGSNFTLKIRSTKLEDSAMYFCASKTDRVSYEQYFGPGTRLTVT.

The chain couples TRBV6-5 to TRBJ1-1; no clear D gene. CDR3 length: 14 residues. Germline V gene sequence: CDR1 MNHEY, CDR2 SVGAGI. The V end lost 4 bases, the J end lost 7 bases, and 16 bases lay between the germline ends. The CDR3 here is CASSSPGQANEAFF. Written as DNA, the CDR3 is TGTGCCAGCAGTTCTCCAGGCCAAGCTAATGAAGCTTTCTTT.

There are a few counts of this clone. The chain has TRBV21-1 and TRBJ2-2; TRBD1 reflects the table's D call only, with no check against the DNA. TRBV21-1 is a recognized pseudogene. The CDR3 contains 15 residues. In nucleotides, the CDR3 is TGTGCCAGCAGCTTCCGACATTCGAACACCGGGGAGCTGTTTTTT. This encodes CASSFRHSNTGELFF.

In regard to this clone: An end of the junction differs from the germline gene, which may be a read error. This rearrangement joins TRBV7-9 to TRBJ1-5; D possibly corresponds to TRBD1 (5 bases). CDR1 and CDR2 (germline): SEHNR, FQNEAQ (reference sequence). This CDR3 is 14 amino acids long. This CDR3 reads CASSLEGGNQPQHF. The CDR3 bases are TGTGCCAGCAGTTTAGAAGGGGGCAATCAGCCCCAGCATTTT.

This clone was observed a single time. The chain carries TRBV18 and TRBJ2-3, with D possibly being TRBD2 (6 bases). CDR1 is KGHSH and CDR2 is LQKENI in the germline V gene. There are 15 residues in the CDR3. The V end lost 1 base, the J end lost 0 bases, and 8 bases lay between the germline ends. The CDR3 region has the DNA TGTGCCAGCTCACCACAAGGGACTAGCACAGATACGCAGTATTTT. It encodes CASSPQGTSTDTQYF. The full variable domain, its missing parts supplied by reference TRBV18 and TRBJ2-3, is NAGVMQNPRHLVRRRGQEARLRCSPMKGHSHVYWYRQLPEEGLKFMVYLQKENIIDESGMPKERFSAEFPKEGPSILRIQQVVRGDSAAYFCASSPQGTSTDTQYFGPGTRLTVL.

This chain links TRBV10-3 with TRBJ2-2, with TRBD2 identical over 12 bases. Per germline, CDR1 ENHRY and CDR2 SYGVKD. The J segment lost 6 bases and the V segment lost 6 bases, leaving 8 bases of the junction unmatched. This CDR3 region has 16 residues. The CDR3 sequence: CAIRSGTSGSAGELFF. The CDR3, as DNA: TGTGCCATCAGATCCGGGACTAGCGGGTCCGCCGGGGAGCTGTTTTTT.

The chain has TRBV27 and TRBJ2-4, with TRBD2 identical over 11 bases. The CDR3 is made up of 15 amino acids. Germline CDR1 is MNHEY and CDR2 is SMNVEV (reference sequence). The junction had 6 bases not matched to a gene; V was cut back by 4 bases and J by 7 bases. The CDR3 region has the DNA TGTGCCAGCAGTTCAGCACTAGCGGGAGAGAACATTCAGTACTTC. Protein: CASSSALAGENIQYF.

J is TRBJ1-6 and V is TRBV7-8, with 7 bases aligning to TRBD1. Germline-derived CDR1 and CDR2 are SGHVS and FQNEAQ. This CDR3 spans 14 amino acids. J lost 6 bases, V lost 6 bases, and 5 bases had no gene match. CDR3 loop: CASREGTVNSPLHF. The CDR3 bases are TGTGCCAGCAGGGAAGGGACAGTTAATTCACCCCTCCACTTT.

Only one count was recorded for this clone. This rearrangement joins TRBV6-2 or TRBV6-3 to TRBJ1-1; D gene ambiguous. Germline CDR1 is MNHEY and CDR2 is SVGEGT. V was trimmed by 6 bases and J by 1 base, leaving 6 bases between them. This CDR3 has 12 amino acids. CDR3 DNA sequence: TGTGCCAGCAGCCGACAGAACACTGAAGCTTTCTTT. It translates to CASSRQNTEAFF.

This clone was observed a few times. The chain joins TRBV7-2 to TRBJ1-3; D possibly corresponds to TRBD1 (5 bases). The CDR3 sequence is 14 residues long. Deletions cut 7 bases from V and 8 bases from J, with 18 bases between. Looked up from germline, CDR1 is SGHTA and CDR2 is FQGNSA. The chain's CDR3 is CASTPIGVLHTIYF. For the CDR3, the DNA is TGTGCCAGCACCCCTATAGGGGTCTTGCACACCATATATTTT.

The rearrangement links TRBV28 to TRBJ1-2, with TRBD1 as a possible D gene (5 bases). Germline V lookup: CDR1 MDHEN, CDR2 SYDVKM. The CDR3 totals 13 residues. Trimming took off 8 bases at V and 4 bases at J, with 14 bases between the two ends. Here the CDR3 reads CASHGGTAYGYTF. For the CDR3, the DNA is TGTGCCAGCCACGGAGGGACGGCCTATGGCTACACCTTC.

This chain uses TRBV7-2 with TRBJ2-7; no firm D call. In germline, CDR1 is SGHTA, CDR2 FQGNSA. The V end was cut by 5 bases, the J end by 0 bases, with 11 bases between. This CDR3 has 14 residues. CDR3 nucleotides: TGTGCCAGCAGCCCTGTTCGTAGCTCCTACGAGCAGTACTTC. This codes for CASSPVRSSYEQYF. The full variable domain, completed using reference TRBV7-2 and TRBJ2-7, is GAGVSQSPSNKVTEKGKDVELRCDPISGHTALYWYRQSLGQGLEFLIYFQGNSAPDKSGLPSDRFSAERTGGSVSTLTIQRTQQEDSAVYLCASSPVRSSYEQYFGPGTRLTVT.

The V and J genes are TRBV28 and TRBJ1-1; tentatively, D is TRBD1 (6 bases). CDR1 is MDHEN and CDR2 is SYDVKM in the germline V gene. V was shortened by 3 bases and J by 3 bases, with 11 bases between the two germline ends. The CDR3 has 14 residues. CDR3 sequence: CASSLGGLYTEAFF. The CDR3 DNA is TGTGCCAGCAGTTTGGGGGGGCTTTACACTGAAGCTTTCTTT.

The chain links TRBV28 to TRBJ1-5; 7 bases fit TRBD1. Per germline, CDR1 MDHEN and CDR2 SYDVKM. Germline trimming cut 8 bases from V and 5 bases from J; bases unmatched to any gene: 6. The CDR3 has 13 residues. The CDR3 coding sequence is TGTGCCAGCGGGAGCCAGGGGGATCAGCCCCAGCATTTT. Translation: CASGSQGDQPQHF.

This chain uses TRBV9 with TRBJ2-1; D is perhaps TRBD2 (6 bases). Trimming removed 0 bases at V and 2 bases at J, with 9 bases between. This CDR3 is built from 15 residues. Germline V gene lookup returns CDR1 SGDLS and CDR2 YYNGEE. The CDR3 sequence is CASSVEGLTYNEQFF. The CDR3 nucleotides read TGTGCCAGCAGCGTAGAGGGACTCACCTACAATGAGCAGTTCTTC.

The V gene is TRBV11-3, the J gene TRBJ2-5; a weak D match, TRBD2 (5 bases). V lost 1 base, J lost 5 bases, and 8 bases lay in between. CDR3 size: 13 residues. Per the germline V gene, CDR1 is SGHNT and CDR2 is YENEEA. CDR3 protein: CASSLGAGETQYF. CDR3 nucleotides: TGTGCCAGCAGCTTAGGGGCGGGTGAGACCCAGTACTTC.

The V gene is TRBV6-6, the J gene TRBJ2-1, with 12 bases that match TRBD2. This CDR3 has 15 residues. Trimming took 5 bases from V and 4 from J; bases not matched to a gene: 3. The V gene's germline CDR1 is MNHNY and CDR2 SVGAGI (reference sequence). CDR3 sequence reads: CASSRLAGEYNEQFF. The DNA of the CDR3 is TGTGCCAGCAGTCGACTAGCGGGAGAGTACAATGAGCAGTTCTTC.

This chain links TRBV10-3 with TRBJ1-2; TRBD1 aligns across 7 bases. The ends lost 2 bases at V and 7 bases at J; junction bases unmatched: 10. Germline V gives CDR1 ENHRY, CDR2 SYGVKD. The CDR3 extends over 15 amino acids. This chain's CDR3 is CAISEAGGRFGGYTF. CDR3 nucleotide sequence: TGTGCCATCAGTGAGGCAGGGGGTCGATTTGGTGGCTACACCTTC.

About this clone: The same CDR3 is also encoded by other DNA sequences in this sample. V and J are TRBV15 and TRBJ1-1; D call uncertain. The germline V and J ends were trimmed by 0 bases and 1 base, with 6 bases remaining between them. The germline V gene has CDR1 LNHNV and CDR2 YYDKDF (reference sequence). The CDR3 is 14 amino acids. In DNA form, the CDR3 reads TGTGCCACCAGCAGAGATCGAGGGAACACTGAAGCTTTCTTT. Translating it yields CATSRDRGNTEAFF.

This clone has a single count. The genes are TRBV9 and TRBJ2-5; D remains ambiguous. The CDR3 spans 16 residues. Germline assignment: CDR1 SGDLS and CDR2 YYNGEE. Trimming took 0 bases from V and 5 from J, leaving 17 bases between them. In DNA form, the CDR3 reads TGTGCCAGCAGCGTAGAAGCCCGGGTTGGTGGCGAGACCCAGTACTTC. It yields the protein CASSVEARVGGETQYF.

The chain combines TRBV2 with TRBJ2-2, with 8 bases aligning to TRBD1. V lost 6 bases and J lost 3; bases outside the gene matches: 3. Germline values: CDR1 SNHLY, CDR2 FYNNEI. The CDR3 is made up of 14 amino acids. The CDR3 protein is CASRQGVDTGELFF. The CDR3 DNA reads as TGTGCCAGCAGACAGGGGGTGGACACCGGGGAGCTGTTTTTT.